This entry is about one T cell receptor beta chain. The CDR3 runs 16 residues. Germline V gene data show CDR1 as SEHNR and CDR2 as FQNEAQ (reference sequence). Unmatched junction bases numbered 6, after V lost 5 bases and J lost 0 bases. Per the authors' pipeline: Nucleated cell counts were estimated from reference gene primer amplification. Libraries were prepared by immunoSEQ multiplex PCR; TCRdb keeps only in-frame clonotypes and omits some of them. That table furnishes V, J and clone size, whereas the DNA furnished D and trimming. The sample shows approximately 170,000 clones, around 74% of them seen only once. This sample stems from a study of blood T cell repertoires in COVID-19.

This sequence originates from a woman at least 80 years old with acute or convalescent COVID-19. The sequenced material came from peripheral blood. The chain uses TRBV7-9 and TRBJ2-1; 8 bases are shared with TRBD2. Written as DNA, the CDR3 is TGTGCCAGCAGCACTAGCGGTTATTACTCCTACAATGAGCAGTTCTTC. This gives the protein CASSTSGYYSYNEQFF. The whole variable domain, remainder taken from reference TRBV7-9 and TRBJ2-1, is DTGVSQNPRHKITKRGQNVTFRCDPISEHNRLYWYRQTLGQGPEFLTYFQNEAQLEKSRLLSDRFSAERPKGSFSTLEIQRTEQGDSAMYLCASSTSGYYSYNEQFFGPGTRLTVL.